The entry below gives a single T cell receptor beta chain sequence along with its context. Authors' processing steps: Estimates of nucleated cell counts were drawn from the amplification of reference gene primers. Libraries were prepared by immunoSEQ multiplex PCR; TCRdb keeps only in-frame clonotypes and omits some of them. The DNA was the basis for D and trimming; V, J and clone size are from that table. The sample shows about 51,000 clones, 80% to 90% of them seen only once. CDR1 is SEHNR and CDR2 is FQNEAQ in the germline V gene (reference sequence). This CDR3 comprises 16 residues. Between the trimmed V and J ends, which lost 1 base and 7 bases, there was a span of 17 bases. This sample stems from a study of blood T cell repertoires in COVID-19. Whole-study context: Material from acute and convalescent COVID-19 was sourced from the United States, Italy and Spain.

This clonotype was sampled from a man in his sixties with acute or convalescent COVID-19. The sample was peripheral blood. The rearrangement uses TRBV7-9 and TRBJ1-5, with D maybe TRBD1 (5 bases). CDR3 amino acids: CASSLEGVSGRQPQHF. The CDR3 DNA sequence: TGTGCCAGCAGCTTAGAAGGGGTATCGGGTCGCCAGCCCCAGCATTTT.